This entry describes one T cell receptor (beta chain). This clone's antigen is unknown. No qualities accompany the bases; no much larger clone lies one base away. The data originate from a study of spatial heterogeneity in lung cancer (dated by TCRdb to about 2019). General notes on the study: More beta-chain than alpha-chain transcripts were consistently detected, likely reflecting higher beta-chain transcript abundance. In tumor regions, TCR transcript counts showed a strong correlation with a T cell transcriptional module score from matched bulk RNA-seq. In the raw uncorrected reads, each unique combination of TCR and UMI appeared more than ten times on average. In non-small cell lung cancer, the study quantitatively compared TCR alpha and beta repertoires across several tumor regions, matched nontumor lung, and blood. TCR repertoire features were related to nonsynonymous mutation counts determined by whole-exome sequencing of tumor tissue. Both alpha and beta chains were TCR-sequenced in samples taken at surgery, namely 220 tumor regions, around 61 matched nontumor lung samples and 50 to 60 PBMC samples.

The study at large found these results: The tumor nonsynonymous mutation count correlated with the number of expanded alpha and beta TCRs within the tumor. TCR-seq coverage of tumor T cells was estimated to be only around 7% for alpha chains and roughly 13% for beta chains. The count of ubiquitous expanded TCRs correlated with the count of ubiquitous nonsynonymous mutations, and the count of regional expanded TCRs correlated with the count of regional nonsynonymous mutations. Additional single-cell paired TCR alpha and beta sequencing was considered necessary to confirm, at a functional level, the hypothesis that regional TCRs recognize regional mutations.

The cysteine opens and the phenylalanine closes a CDR3 of 14 amino acids. The entry retains the CDR3 DNA only, 42 bases that are in frame from base 1. The time point label on this specimen signifies: sample taken at primary tumor resection. Donors were around 69 patients with early-stage, untreated non-small cell lung cancer from the lung TRACERx cohort. For TCR sequencing, whole RNA was extracted from tumor and nontumor lung tissue, or from cryopreserved PBMC samples, and no cell sorting was done. Only patients with enough RNA available from two or more tumor regions were chosen for TCR sequencing. Before being selected, tumor and adjacent nontumor lung specimens were reviewed by a lung pathologist. Receptors were amplified or captured by 5' RACE. Instrument on record: NextSeq 500. In the TCR library protocol, a unique molecular identifier was attached to each TCR cDNA molecule so that PCR and sequencing errors could be corrected. Turning to the authors' computational methods: TCR identification, UMI-based error correction and CDR3 extraction were all carried out with Decombinator tools. TCRs above a frequency of 2 per 1,000, corresponding to the top 1% of the tumor frequency distribution, were defined as expanded. Expanded tumor TCRs were classed as regional if statistically deemed absent (corrected P<0.05) from at least one tumor region, otherwise ubiquitous. Renyi diversity was computed with the R vegan package after each repertoire had been subsampled 100 times to 5,000 TCRs. CDR3 similarity networks were constructed using string-kernel similarity of amino acid triplets, with links drawn between CDR3s whose pairwise similarity was above 0.82. TCRdb applied fastp at Q25 and MiXCR to the public reads, then kept only in-frame beta chains. Rows are combined by CDR3 protein, so each entry shows the most common genes and DNA. TCRdb's processing, not the authors' own work, is the source of the V and J calls. The sample table records more than 20,000 distinct CDR3 sequences; 5% to 7% of these occur just once. Clones ranked in the top ten supply about a tenth of the sample.

This clonotype originated in a male donor with early-stage non-small cell lung cancer. This receptor chain uses TRBV12-3 or TRBV12-4 and TRBJ1-6, with the D gene not confidently named. Material: lung tumor tissue, obtained at surgery. The sequenced DNA is TGTGCTAGCGGGGAGGGCTCCTATAATTCACCCCTCCACTTT. It translates to CASGEGSYNSPLHF.